The 21 T cell receptor beta chains presented below share a single source sample, sequenced in a study of T cell responses to AZD1222 COVID-19 vaccine. Using immunoSEQ multiplex PCR, the repertoire was profiled, and TCRdb retains in-frame clones only, with some absent. Of just under 80,000 clones listed, roughly 90% are singletons. Here the sequenced sample was peripheral blood, taken 28 days after the second AZD1222 dose. Receptors were obtained from an adult who received the AZD1222 COVID-19 vaccine.

The genes are TRBV9 and TRBJ2-7, with D possibly being TRBD2 (6 bases). CDR1 SGDLS and CDR2 YYNGEE come from the germline V gene. Trimming removed 7 bases at V and 3 bases at J, with 14 bases between. This CDR3 is 13 amino acids long. This CDR3 is CASASGSGYEQYF. In nucleotides, the CDR3 is TGTGCCAGCGCGTCGGGTAGCGGCTACGAGCAGTACTTC.

The chain is built from TRBV19 and TRBJ2-6; perhaps TRBD1 as D (5 bases). The CDR3 is 15 residues long. The ends were cut back, 3 bases at V and 1 base at J, with 7 bases in the middle. Germline V gene data show CDR1 as LNHDA and CDR2 as SQIVND (reference sequence). The CDR3 DNA reads TGTGCCAGTAGTATTTCAGGGTCTGGGGCCAACGTCCTGACTTTC. Encoded protein: CASSISGSGANVLTF. Using reference TRBV19 and TRBJ2-6 for the parts outside the CDR3, the full variable domain is DGGITQSPKYLFRKEGQNVTLSCEQNLNHDAMYWYRQDPGQGLRLIYYSQIVNDFQKGDIAEGYSVSREKKESFPLTVTSAQKNPTAFYLCASSISGSGANVLTFGAGSRLTVL.

The chain's CDR3 is CANWAGTSNEQFF. The CDR3 DNA reads TGTGCCAATTGGGCCGGGACTAGTAATGAGCAGTTCTTC. This rearrangement joins TRBV2 to TRBJ2-1; TRBD2 aligns across 8 bases. J lost 7 bases, V lost 10 bases, and 9 bases had no gene match. The CDR3 is 13 residues long. The germline gives CDR1 SNHLY, CDR2 FYNNEI.

V is TRBV5-8 and J is TRBJ1-2, with unresolved D. Trimming removed 5 bases at V and 2 bases at J, with 13 bases between. CDR3 length equals 14 residues. Germline CDR1 reads SGHTS; CDR2 reads YDEGEE. CDR3 nucleotide sequence: TGTGCCAGCAGTTCCTTTAGGACCAACTATGGCTACACCTTC. Translating gives CASSSFRTNYGYTF.

The CDR3 loop is CASSNSGFKYYEQYF. Here the CDR3 DNA reads TGTGCCAGCAGCAACTCAGGGTTTAAGTACTACGAGCAGTACTTC. The V and J genes are TRBV6-1 and TRBJ2-7, with TRBD1 as a possible D gene (5 bases). This CDR3 region has 15 residues. V lost 6 bases and J lost 3, with 18 bases in between. From germline, CDR1 is MNHNS and CDR2 SASEGT.

CDR3 amino acids: CASSQVSGRAVSYEQYF. The CDR3 nucleotides are TGTGCCAGCAGCCAAGTTAGCGGGAGGGCCGTTTCCTACGAGCAGTACTTC. This rearrangement joins TRBV4-2 to TRBJ2-7, with 11 bases identical to TRBD2. The CDR3 extends over 17 amino acids. Looked up from germline, CDR1 is LGHNA and CDR2 is YNFKEQ. V gave up 1 base and J gave up 1 base; unmatched junction bases: 6.

This sequence joins TRBV2 and TRBJ2-7; D is possibly TRBD1 (6 bases). Germline values: CDR1 SNHLY, CDR2 FYNNEI. The V gene lost 2 bases and the J gene lost 2 bases, with 13 bases spanning the gap. This CDR3 comprises 15 residues. This chain's CDR3 is CASSEQGHGAYEQYF. For the CDR3, the DNA is TGTGCCAGCAGTGAACAGGGACACGGAGCCTACGAGCAGTACTTC. The whole variable domain, remainder taken from reference TRBV2 and TRBJ2-7, is EPEVTQTPSHQVTQMGQEVILRCVPISNHLYFYWYRQILGQKVEFLVSFYNNEISEKSEIFDDQFSVERPDGSNFTLKIRSTKLEDSAMYFCASSEQGHGAYEQYFGPGTRLTVT.

This sequence joins TRBV13 and TRBJ2-7, with D perhaps matching TRBD1 (5 bases). Germline V gene data show CDR1 as PRHDT and CDR2 as FYEKMQ (reference sequence). The V end lost 2 bases, the J end lost 7 bases, and 15 bases lay between the germline ends. The CDR3 has 14 residues. This CDR3 is CASSLPDRAGEQYF. CDR3 DNA sequence: TGTGCCAGCAGCTTACCAGACAGAGCAGGGGAGCAGTACTTC.

In its sample, this clone was seen a few times. This chain joins TRBV10-3 and TRBJ2-7; TRBD2 agrees at 14 bases. The CDR3 loop spans 16 amino acids. CDR1 and CDR2 (germline): ENHRY, SYGVKD. The ends lost 6 bases at V and 2 bases at J; junction bases unmatched: 6. CDR3 amino acids: CAISGLAGGRAYEQYF. DNA of the CDR3: TGTGCCATCAGCGGACTAGCGGGAGGTAGAGCCTACGAGCAGTACTTC.

This chain uses TRBV7-6 with TRBJ2-5; 12 bases are shared with TRBD2. There are 17 residues in the CDR3. The V segment lost 1 base and the J segment 5 bases; nucleotides outside the gene matches: 8. The V gene's germline CDR1 is SGHVS and CDR2 FNYEAQ. CDR3 residues: CASSLVLETSGSETQYF. CDR3 DNA sequence: TGTGCCAGCAGCTTAGTGCTCGAGACTAGCGGGAGTGAGACCCAGTACTTC.

The chain uses TRBV30 and TRBJ1-1; unclear D gene. The CDR3 runs 13 residues. V shed 3 bases and J shed 0 bases, with 8 bases lying between them. CDR1 GTSNPN and CDR2 SVGIG come from the germline V gene (reference sequence). This CDR3 reads CAWRPYMNTEAFF. The CDR3 DNA sequence: TGTGCCTGGAGACCCTACATGAACACTGAAGCTTTCTTT. Full variable domain (missing parts from reference TRBV30 and TRBJ1-1): SQTIHQWPATLVQPVGSPLSLECTVEGTSNPNLYWYRQAAGRGLQLLFYSVGIGQISSEVPQNLSASRPQDRQFILSSKKLLLSDSGFYLCAWRPYMNTEAFFGQGTRLTVV.

This clone was detected only once. V usage is TRBV10-3 and J usage is TRBJ2-7, with unresolved D. Germline V lookup: CDR1 ENHRY, CDR2 SYGVKD. The length of the CDR3 is 11 residues. Trimming removed 2 bases from V and 5 bases from J, with 4 bases in between. The CDR3 region is CAISERDEQYF. DNA for the CDR3: TGTGCCATCAGTGAGAGGGACGAGCAGTACTTC.

This rearrangement joins TRBV6-5 to TRBJ1-1, with a weak D call TRBD1 (5 bases). This CDR3 contains 16 residues. Trimming pared 2 bases from V and 6 bases from J, leaving 19 bases between. The V gene's germline CDR1 is MNHEY and CDR2 SVGAGI. The CDR3 coding sequence is TGTGCCAGCAGTTACGCTGCCCGCACAGGAGGATCTGAAGCTTTCTTT. Translated: CASSYAARTGGSEAFF.

The chain uses TRBV7-9 and TRBJ1-2; 8 positions agree with TRBD1. Germline V gene lookup returns CDR1 SEHNR and CDR2 FQNEAQ (reference sequence). CDR3 length equals 15 residues. V gave up 2 bases and J gave up 3 bases; unmatched junction bases: 5. The CDR3 region has the DNA TGTGCCAGCAGCTTATCGACGACAGGGGACTATGGCTACACCTTC. This encodes CASSLSTTGDYGYTF.

This chain uses TRBV19 with TRBJ2-2, with 8 bases fitting TRBD1. The V and J ends lost 0 bases and 5 bases, in that order; junction bases with no gene match: 5. This CDR3 comprises 16 residues. Germline assignment: CDR1 LNHDA and CDR2 SQIVND (reference sequence). CDR3 sequence: CASSIDNTGGTGELFF. CDR3 bases: TGTGCCAGTAGTATAGATAACACAGGGGGAACCGGGGAGCTGTTTTTT.

The V and J genes are TRBV5-5 and TRBJ2-1; 14 bases agree with TRBD2. Per the germline V gene, CDR1 is SGHKS and CDR2 is YYEKEE (reference sequence). V shed 2 bases, J shed 3 bases, and the junction held 7 bases outside the gene matches. CDR3 length: 18 amino acids. CDR3 residues: CASSFLGLAGAIYNEQFF. As DNA, the CDR3 is TGTGCCAGCAGCTTCCTGGGACTAGCGGGAGCTATCTACAATGAGCAGTTCTTC.

This sequence joins TRBV18 and TRBJ1-1; tentative D call: TRBD1 (5 bases). The germline V gene has CDR1 KGHSH and CDR2 LQKENI. V was shortened by 5 bases and J by 4 bases, with 11 bases between the two germline ends. The length of the CDR3 is 13 residues. The CDR3 reads CASSAGSGTEAFF. The DNA of the CDR3 is TGTGCCAGCTCAGCAGGGTCCGGCACTGAAGCTTTCTTT.

The chain is built from TRBV12-2 and TRBJ2-5; TRBD2 was called by the table and not checked on the DNA. TRBV12-2 counts as a pseudogene. The CDR3 covers 13 residues. In nucleotides, the CDR3 is TGTGCAAGTCGCTTAGGGGGAGCACGGACCCAGTACTTC. Translating it yields CASRLGGARTQYF.

This rearrangement joins TRBV14 to TRBJ1-2; D may be TRBD1 (5 bases). The CDR3 is 14 residues long. Trimming left V 0 bases short and J 6 bases short, with 11 bases between. CDR1 is SGHDN and CDR2 is FVKESK in the germline V gene. The CDR3 DNA reads TGTGCCAGCAGCCAAGATTGGGGGTTCGATGGCTACACCTTC. It specifies CASSQDWGFDGYTF.

This clone has only one observation. The chain joins TRBV10-3 to TRBJ2-2; D uncertain. Trimming shortened V by 11 bases and J by 7 bases, and 14 bases separated the two germline ends. Germline-derived CDR1 and CDR2 are ENHRY and SYGVKD. This CDR3 has 12 amino acids. The DNA for the CDR3 is TGTGCCGCCCTGAGTTCCTTCGGGGAGCTGTTTTTT. This codes for CAALSSFGELFF.

The chain combines TRBV28 with TRBJ2-5, with D unresolved. V dropped 2 bases and J dropped 5 bases, with 12 bases sitting between them. This CDR3 comprises 14 residues. The germline V gene encodes CDR1 MDHEN and CDR2 SYDVKM. The CDR3: CASSLVSRYETQYF. The CDR3 DNA follows: TGTGCCAGCAGTTTAGTCTCTAGGTACGAGACCCAGTACTTC.